This entry concerns a single T cell receptor (beta chain). The antigen is unknown. CDR3 length equals 17 residues. After removal of 4 bases from V and 3 bases from J, the junction contained 14 bases not matched to a gene. CDR1 SGHRS and CDR2 YFSETQ come from the germline V gene. The authors ran a second PCR of roughly 6 to 12 cycles using a sample-barcoded 5' primer and a J-beta primer mix. Each CDR3 protein is one row after TCRdb ran MiXCR on the 5' RACE reads. Among about a million distinct CDR3 sequences listed, around 48% were seen once. This sample stems from a study of blood T cells in healthy people across ages. Study-level points and caveats: It was held that the diversity estimates obtained from one million T cells were underestimates.

This TCR came from a man aged 25 to 40 in good health. The chain is built from TRBV5-1 and TRBJ2-3; TRBD1 matches at 7 bases. Sequencing used blood. The CDR3 coding sequence is TGCGCCAGCAGCACCAGGACAGGACCTGAGGGGACAGATACGCAGTATTTT. It translates to CASSTRTGPEGTDTQYF.